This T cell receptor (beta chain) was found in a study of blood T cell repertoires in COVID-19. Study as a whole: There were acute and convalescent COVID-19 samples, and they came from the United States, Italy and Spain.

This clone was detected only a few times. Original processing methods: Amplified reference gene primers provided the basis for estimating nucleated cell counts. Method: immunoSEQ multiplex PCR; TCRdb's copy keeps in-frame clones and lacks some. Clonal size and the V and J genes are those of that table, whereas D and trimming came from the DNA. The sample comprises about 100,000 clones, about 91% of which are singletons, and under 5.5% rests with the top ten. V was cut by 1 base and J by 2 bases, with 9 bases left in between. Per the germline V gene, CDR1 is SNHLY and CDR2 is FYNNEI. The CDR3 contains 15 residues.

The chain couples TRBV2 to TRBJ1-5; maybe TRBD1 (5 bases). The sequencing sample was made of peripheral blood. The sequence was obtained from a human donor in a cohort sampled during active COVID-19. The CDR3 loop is CASSEGVQGNQPQHF. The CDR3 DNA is TGTGCCAGCAGTGAAGGGGTACAGGGCAATCAGCCCCAGCATTTT. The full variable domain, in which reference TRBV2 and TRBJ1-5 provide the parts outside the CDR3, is EPEVTQTPSHQVTQMGQEVILRCVPISNHLYFYWYRQILGQKVEFLVSFYNNEISEKSEIFDDQFSVERPDGSNFTLKIRSTKLEDSAMYFCASSEGVQGNQPQHFGDGTRLSIL.